This TCR beta chain was obtained from a study of healthy donors' naive CD4 and CD8 T cells (dated by TCRdb to between 2014 and 2017). Turning to the overall study: Donors were selected to cover three age groups (20-25, 40-50 and 60-70 years, about six each), with a mean age of around 45, and half of the donors were female. Peripheral blood mononuclear cells were obtained from approximately 19 unrelated, healthy individuals. To check how TCR variation relates to lineage commitment, the researchers sequenced rearranged TCR alpha and beta chains taken from naive CD4+ and CD8+ T cells. Donors were HLA-typed by sequencing at HLA-A, -B, -C, -DRB1, -DQB1 and -DPB1 using the SBTexcellerator protocol, an ABI3130xl analyzer and SBTengine software. For TCR alpha, a new primer set covering all functional IMGT alpha gene variants was designed, and the rest of the protocol matched the beta-chain workflow. Overall results and qualifications from the work: Roughly 14% of the variance in CD4/CD8 propensity appeared to be explained jointly by V genes, J genes and CDR3 charge, in a largely additive manner. Because the alpha and beta chains were sequenced in bulk, pairing them was not possible, and so effects of the combined chains went unevaluated. Reportedly, most V and J gene segments showed bias between naive CD4+ and CD8+ cells, and this bias held consistently across donors regardless of HLA genotype. The study did not directly address possible repertoire bias arising from homeostatic proliferation of naive T cells. In both chains, CD4+ lineage was linked to a positively charged CDR3, whereas CD8+ lineage was linked to a negatively charged CDR3.

The CDR3 sequence holds 13 residues, the cysteine and phenylalanine included. The DNA shown is the 39-base CDR3, in frame from base 1. Trimming removed 5 bases from V and 0 bases from J, leaving 6 bases between the germline ends. The germline V gene (reference sequence) supplies CDR1 LNHNV and CDR2 YYDKDF. Comment on this clonotype: Its recognized antigen is unknown. Base qualities were left out, and no much larger clone turns up one base away.

Sequencing was performed on a 454 GS FLX Titanium. A previously published linear amplification protocol was used to construct TCR libraries from 400 to 550 ng of total RNA. Sequencing was carried out on the Roche/454 Genome Sequencer using Titanium chemistry. On the authors' methods: Fewer than 100,000 rearranged TCR alpha transcripts were sequenced from 5 or 6 of the healthy donors. Duplicate transcripts were removed, and each unique TCR clonotype was defined by its CDR3 junction following IMGT nomenclature. In R 2.13.0, logistic regression modeled CD4 versus CD8 status on V and J genes, adjusting for donor effects, with Bonferroni correction for multiple testing. TCRdb's own reprocessing of the public reads used fastp at Q25 and MiXCR and kept productive beta chains. Every distinct CDR3 protein forms one entry, paired with its most common genes and DNA. The V and J calls reflect TCRdb's pipeline rather than the authors' work. The sample records about 200,000 distinct CDR3 sequences, 65% to 80% of which are singletons. The top ten constitute roughly 2.4% of the sample.

Cells with a CD4+CD8-CD45RO-CD45RA+ profile were isolated by FACS and defined as naive CD4+ T cells, and those with a CD8+CD4-CD45RA+CD27bright profile were defined as naive CD8+ T cells. Antibodies against CD4 (RPA-T4), CD8 (SK1), CD27 (O323), CD45RA (HI100) and CD45RO (UCHL1) were used for sorting. Recombination linked TRBV15 to TRBJ2-3, with an unclear D gene assignment. Sequencing was performed on naive CD4+ and CD8+ T cells sorted from blood, pooled from several donors. The cell subset or site label here, explained by the study, means: FACS-sorted naive CD4+ (CD45RO-CD45RA+) and naive CD8+ (CD45RA+CD27bright) T cells. The clonotype was recovered from a pool of human donors in good health; the sample pools cells from several healthy donors. The CDR3 loop reads CATSVGSTDTQYF. DNA sequence: TGTGCCACCAGCGTCGGCAGCACAGATACGCAGTATTTT.